This T cell receptor beta chain was found in a study of OX40 agonist ivuxolimab in advanced cancers. Only in-frame clones appear in the TCRdb table, and some are missing; sequencing was by immunoSEQ multiplex PCR. The sample contains under 85,000 clones, roughly 90% of which appear only once. Study results and caveats: More expanded clones were seen, on average, in CD8+ T cells than in CD4+.

CDR1 is GTSNPN, CDR2 SVGIG, per germline (reference sequence). This CDR3 region has 14 residues. V was pared by 3 bases and J by 0 bases, with 8 bases between. Concerning this clone itself: The antigen is unknown.

The sequencing used CD4+ or CD8+ T cells sorted from blood, collected in a trial of the OX40 agonist ivuxolimab. The chain is built from TRBV30 and TRBJ2-2; D unresolved. The receptor was derived from an adult with an advanced solid tumor such as melanoma, head and neck, liver or kidney cancer. Here the CDR3 reads CAWRTGTNTGELFF. The CDR3 DNA reads as TGTGCCTGGAGGACTGGGACGAACACCGGGGAGCTGTTTTTT.